One sample yielded the 18 T cell receptor beta chains listed below, sequenced in a study of T cell responses to AZD1222 COVID-19 vaccine. This table comes from immunoSEQ multiplex PCR, and its TCRdb copy is limited to in-frame clones, with some not included. The sample consists of around 83,000 clones, approximately 90% of them appearing once. This material consisted of peripheral blood, taken 28 days after the second AZD1222 dose. All receptors derive from an adult who received the AZD1222 COVID-19 vaccine.

This clone was counted a single time. V is TRBV7-2 and J is TRBJ1-2; D is ambiguous. The CDR3 contains 15 residues. Trimming stripped 5 bases from V and 3 bases from J, with 16 bases between. The germline V gene encodes CDR1 SGHTA and CDR2 FQGNSA. The CDR3 protein is CASSLGSGWHYGYTF. In DNA, the CDR3 is TGTGCCAGCAGCCTCGGATCCGGGTGGCACTATGGCTACACCTTC.

This clone was seen once. The chain recombines TRBV11-2 with TRBJ1-3; no clear D. This CDR3 region has 14 residues. In germline, CDR1 is SGHAT, CDR2 FQNNGV. V lost 2 bases, J lost 1 base, and 6 bases lay in between. CDR3 residues: CASSLWGSGNTIYF. CDR3 coding DNA: TGTGCCAGCAGCTTATGGGGTTCTGGAAACACCATATATTTT.

The chain has TRBV6-5 and TRBJ1-6; D is undetermined. This CDR3 contains 15 residues. V was shortened by 6 bases and J by 7 bases, with 16 bases between the two germline ends. CDR1 is MNHEY and CDR2 is SVGAGI in the germline V gene. CDR3 in DNA: TGTGCCAGCAGCTCATTAGAAACGGAAAATTCACCCCTCCACTTT. As protein: CASSSLETENSPLHF.

The chain couples TRBV7-2 to TRBJ2-7; D may be TRBD1 (6 bases). V lost 3 bases to trimming and J lost 4 bases, with 16 bases between them. The CDR3 extends over 15 amino acids. Germline V lookup: CDR1 SGHTA, CDR2 FQGNSA. The CDR3 DNA follows: TGTGCCAGCAGCTTGGCCAGGGGAAAGGAGTACGAGCAGTACTTC. Translating it yields CASSLARGKEYEQYF. The complete variable domain, with remaining parts taken from reference TRBV7-2 and TRBJ2-7, reads GAGVSQSPSNKVTEKGKDVELRCDPISGHTALYWYRQSLGQGLEFLIYFQGNSAPDKSGLPSDRFSAERTGGSVSTLTIQRTQQEDSAVYLCASSLARGKEYEQYFGPGTRLTVT.

Comments on this clone: The junction and the germline gene differ at one end; a read error may be behind it. V is TRBV23-1 and J is TRBJ2-3; D unresolved. TRBV23-1 has ORF status, its function being uncertain. The CDR3 extends over 16 amino acids. The CDR3 nucleotides read TGCGCCAGCAGTCAACCCGCAGGTACAAACACAGTTACGCAGTATTTT. Residues: CASSQPAGTNTVTQYF.

The gene calls are TRBV13 and TRBJ2-1; 7 bases agree with TRBD1. This CDR3 has 15 residues. J was trimmed by 7 bases and V by 3 bases; bases with no gene match: 9. Per germline, CDR1 PRHDT and CDR2 FYEKMQ (reference sequence). The chain's CDR3 is CASSFEGAGGNEQFF. CDR3 nucleotides: TGTGCCAGCAGCTTCGAGGGGGCCGGTGGAAATGAGCAGTTCTTC.

The rearrangement uses TRBV11-3 and TRBJ1-2; 7 bases line up with TRBD1. The CDR3 covers 16 residues. Per germline, CDR1 SGHNT and CDR2 YENEEA. The V and J ends lost 0 bases and 0 bases, in that order; junction bases with no gene match: 4. CDR3 sequence: CASSLESRGTNYGYTF. The CDR3 DNA reads TGTGCCAGCAGCTTAGAGTCCAGGGGGACTAACTATGGCTACACCTTC.

The sample holds a few counts of this clone. V and J are TRBV12-3 or TRBV12-4 and TRBJ1-1; D is unresolved. There are 13 residues in the CDR3. V dropped 5 bases and J dropped 2 bases, with 9 bases sitting between them. CDR3 protein: CASSRGSNTEAFF. DNA for the CDR3: TGTGCCAGCAGTCGGGGTTCTAACACTGAAGCTTTCTTT.

This rearrangement joins TRBV5-6 to TRBJ1-2; no clear D gene. V lost 3 bases and J lost 2, with 8 bases in between. CDR1 and CDR2 from the germline V gene are SGHDT and YYEEEE. The CDR3 spans 13 residues. The CDR3 nucleotides read TGTGCCAGCAGCTCAGACGGGAACTATGGCTACACCTTC. It codes for CASSSDGNYGYTF.

The J gene is TRBJ1-1, the V gene TRBV10-3; 8 bases fit TRBD1. This CDR3 has 15 amino acids. From germline, CDR1 is ENHRY and CDR2 SYGVKD. V lost 10 bases, J lost 5 bases, and 15 bases stayed unmatched. The CDR3 reads CATLKTDREKTEAFF. CDR3 nucleotides: TGTGCCACCCTAAAAACGGACAGGGAGAAGACTGAAGCTTTCTTT.

This rearrangement joins TRBV5-1 to TRBJ2-2; D not resolved. Germline V gene data show CDR1 as SGHRS and CDR2 as YFSETQ. CDR3 length: 14 residues. V was trimmed by 0 bases and J by 0 bases, leaving 3 bases between them. CDR3 nucleotide sequence: TGCGCCAGCAGCTTGGCACCGAACACCGGGGAGCTGTTTTTT. Its protein product is CASSLAPNTGELFF.

The CDR3 here is CATKVREGTEAFF. CDR3 in DNA: TGTGCCACCAAGGTAAGGGAGGGCACTGAAGCTTTCTTT. This chain connects TRBV24-1 to TRBJ1-1, with D unresolved. The V gene's germline CDR1 is KGHDR and CDR2 SFDVKD. This CDR3 has 13 amino acids. V was shortened by 8 bases and J by 4 bases, with 13 bases between the two germline ends.

The rearrangement uses TRBV10-2 and TRBJ2-7, with D perhaps matching TRBD1 (5 bases). The ends were cut back, 2 bases at V and 5 bases at J, with 13 bases in the middle. The CDR3 runs 14 residues. Germline loops: CDR1 WSHSY, CDR2 SAAADI. CDR3 amino acids: CASSENQGWNEQYF. The CDR3 DNA is TGCGCCAGCAGTGAGAATCAGGGCTGGAACGAGCAGTACTTC.

The V gene is TRBV9, the J gene TRBJ2-3, with a tentative D call TRBD2 (6 bases). This CDR3 has 14 residues. Germline V gene sequence: CDR1 SGDLS, CDR2 YYNGEE. Trimming took off 4 bases at V and 2 bases at J, with 11 bases between the two ends. The CDR3 region has the DNA TGTGCCAGCAGCATCGGGACTCACACAGATACGCAGTATTTT. Its protein product is CASSIGTHTDTQYF.

This clone was found a few times. The rearrangement uses TRBV5-4 and TRBJ2-2; possible D gene TRBD2, 6 bases. The CDR3 spans 15 residues. V lost 4 bases to trimming and J lost 2 bases, with 12 bases between them. Germline assignment: CDR1 SGHNT and CDR2 YYREEE (reference sequence). The CDR3 sequence is CASSMGLVNTGELFF. CDR3 coding DNA: TGTGCCAGCAGCATGGGACTTGTCAACACCGGGGAGCTGTTTTTT. The full variable domain, completed using reference TRBV5-4 and TRBJ2-2, is ETGVTQSPTHLIKTRGQQVTLRCSSQSGHNTVSWYQQALGQGPQFIFQYYREEENGRGNFPPRFSGLQFPNYSSELNVNALELDDSALYLCASSMGLVNTGELFFGEGSRLTVL.

This chain uses TRBV5-1 with TRBJ1-4, with a weak D call TRBD1 (6 bases). With 7 bases removed from V and 8 bases from J, the gap between germline ends came to 15 bases. The germline V gene encodes CDR1 SGHRS and CDR2 YFSETQ. The CDR3 contains 13 residues. The CDR3 nucleotides are TGCGCCAGCCGGCGGGGGGCAGGAGAAAAACTGTTTTTT. It codes for CASRRGAGEKLFF.

The genes are TRBV7-3 and TRBJ2-2; D remains ambiguous. Germline assignment: CDR1 SGHTA and CDR2 FQGTGA. The ends were cut back, 4 bases at V and 4 bases at J, with 7 bases in the middle. CDR3 length: 13 amino acids. The CDR3 DNA sequence: TGTGCCAGCAGCTCCCCGGGCACCGGGGAGCTGTTTTTT. Its protein is CASSSPGTGELFF.

V is TRBV6-5 and J is TRBJ1-2; 9 bases match TRBD1. The CDR3 covers 16 residues. Per the germline V gene, CDR1 is MNHEY and CDR2 is SVGAGI. The ends lost 2 bases at V and 9 bases at J; junction bases unmatched: 13. The CDR3 protein is CASSYPTGTGTSSYTF. CDR3 nucleotide sequence: TGTGCCAGCAGTTACCCCACCGGGACAGGGACGTCGAGCTACACCTTC.